This T cell receptor beta chain originates from a study of shared T cell receptors in the human thymus. Germline V lookup: CDR1 MGHRA, CDR2 YSYEKL. V gave up 3 bases and J gave up 5 bases, with 16 bases separating them. This CDR3 has 16 amino acids. Using immunoSEQ multiplex PCR, the repertoire was profiled, and TCRdb retains in-frame clones only, with some absent. Found here are approximately 68,000 clones, around 96% of them singletons; the top ten hold around 0.03%. Sequenced input: thymocytes. The receptor was derived from a human donor. The chain uses TRBV4-1 and TRBJ1-4, with D uncertain. Here the CDR3 reads CASSHRRVHVNEKLFF. The CDR3 bases are TGCGCCAGCAGCCACCGACGGGTCCATGTGAATGAAAAACTGTTTTTT.